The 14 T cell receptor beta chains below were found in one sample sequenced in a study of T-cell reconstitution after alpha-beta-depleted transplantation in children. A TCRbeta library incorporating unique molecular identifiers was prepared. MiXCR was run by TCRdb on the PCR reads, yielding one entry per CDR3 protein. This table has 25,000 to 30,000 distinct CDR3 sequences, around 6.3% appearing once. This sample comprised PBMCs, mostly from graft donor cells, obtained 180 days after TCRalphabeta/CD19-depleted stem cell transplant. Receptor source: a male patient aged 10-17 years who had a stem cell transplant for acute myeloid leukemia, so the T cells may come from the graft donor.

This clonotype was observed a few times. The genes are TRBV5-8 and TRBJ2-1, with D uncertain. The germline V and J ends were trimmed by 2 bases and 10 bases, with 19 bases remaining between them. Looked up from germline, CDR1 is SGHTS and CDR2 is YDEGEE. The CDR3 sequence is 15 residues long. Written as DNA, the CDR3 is TGTGCCAGCAGCTTAGGCGAGCGTTTACGCGGAGAGCAGTTCTTC. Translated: CASSLGERLRGEQFF.

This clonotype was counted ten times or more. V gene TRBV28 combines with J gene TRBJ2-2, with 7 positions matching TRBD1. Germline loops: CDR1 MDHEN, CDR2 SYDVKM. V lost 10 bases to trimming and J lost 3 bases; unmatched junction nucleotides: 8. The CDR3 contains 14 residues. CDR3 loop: CATMGQTHTGELFF. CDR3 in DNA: TGTGCCACCATGGGACAGACTCACACCGGGGAGCTGTTTTTT.

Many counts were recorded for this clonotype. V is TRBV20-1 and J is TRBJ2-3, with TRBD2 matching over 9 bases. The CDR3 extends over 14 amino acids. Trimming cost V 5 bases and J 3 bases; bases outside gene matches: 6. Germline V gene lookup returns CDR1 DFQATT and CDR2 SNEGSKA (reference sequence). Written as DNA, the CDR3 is TGCAGTGCTTCTTTAGCGGGAGTAACAGATACGCAGTATTTT. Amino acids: CSASLAGVTDTQYF.

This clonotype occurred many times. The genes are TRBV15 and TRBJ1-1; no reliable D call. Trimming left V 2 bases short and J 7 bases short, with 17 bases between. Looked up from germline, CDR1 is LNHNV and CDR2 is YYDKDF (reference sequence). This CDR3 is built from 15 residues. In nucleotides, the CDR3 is TGTGCCACCAGCAGAACCTTGATCGAGGAAGATGAAGCTTTCTTT. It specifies CATSRTLIEEDEAFF.

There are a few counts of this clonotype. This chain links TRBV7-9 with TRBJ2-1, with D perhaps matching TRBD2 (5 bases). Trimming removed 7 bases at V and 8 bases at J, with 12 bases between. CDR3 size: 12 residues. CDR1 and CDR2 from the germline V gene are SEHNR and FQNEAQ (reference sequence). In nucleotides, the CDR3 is TGTGCCAGCACCGACTATTTTTATGAGCAGTTCTTC. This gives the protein CASTDYFYEQFF. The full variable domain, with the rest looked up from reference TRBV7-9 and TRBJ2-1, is DTGVSQNPRHKITKRGQNVTFRCDPISEHNRLYWYRQTLGQGPEFLTYFQNEAQLEKSRLLSDRFSAERPKGSFSTLEIQRTEQGDSAMYLCASTDYFYEQFFGPGTRLTVL.

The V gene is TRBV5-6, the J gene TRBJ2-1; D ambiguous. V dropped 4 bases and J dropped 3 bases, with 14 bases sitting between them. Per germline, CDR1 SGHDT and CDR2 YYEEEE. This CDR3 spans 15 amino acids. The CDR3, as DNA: TGTGCCAGCAGCCCCCGGTTGCGCTGCTACAATGAGCAGTTCTTC. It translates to CASSPRLRCYNEQFF.

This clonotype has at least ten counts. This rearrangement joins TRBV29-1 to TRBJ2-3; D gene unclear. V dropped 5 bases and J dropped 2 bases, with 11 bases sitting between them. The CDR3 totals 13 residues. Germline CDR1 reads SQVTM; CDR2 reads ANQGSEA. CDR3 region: CSVYEPSTDTQYF. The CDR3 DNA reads TGCAGCGTTTACGAACCTTCCACAGATACGCAGTATTTT.

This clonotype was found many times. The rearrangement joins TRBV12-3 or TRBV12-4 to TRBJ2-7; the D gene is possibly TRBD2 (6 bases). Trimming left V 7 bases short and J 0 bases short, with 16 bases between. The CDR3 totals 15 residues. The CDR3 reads CASTKSGGSSYEQYF. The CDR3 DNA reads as TGTGCCAGCACCAAATCAGGAGGGAGCTCCTACGAGCAGTACTTC.

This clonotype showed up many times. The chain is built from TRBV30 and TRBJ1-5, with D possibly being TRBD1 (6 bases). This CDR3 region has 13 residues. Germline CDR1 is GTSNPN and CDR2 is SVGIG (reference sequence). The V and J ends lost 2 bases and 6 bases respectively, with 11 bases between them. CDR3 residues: CAWSPGGVQPQHF. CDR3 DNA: TGTGCCTGGAGTCCGGGGGGCGTTCAGCCCCAGCATTTT.

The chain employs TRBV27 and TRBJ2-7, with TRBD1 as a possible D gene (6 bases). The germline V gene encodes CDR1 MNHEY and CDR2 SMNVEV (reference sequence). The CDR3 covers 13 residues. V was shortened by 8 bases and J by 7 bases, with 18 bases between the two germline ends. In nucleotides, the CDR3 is TGTGCCAGCTCCGGGACACTAAAGGGGGAGCAGTACTTC. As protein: CASSGTLKGEQYF.

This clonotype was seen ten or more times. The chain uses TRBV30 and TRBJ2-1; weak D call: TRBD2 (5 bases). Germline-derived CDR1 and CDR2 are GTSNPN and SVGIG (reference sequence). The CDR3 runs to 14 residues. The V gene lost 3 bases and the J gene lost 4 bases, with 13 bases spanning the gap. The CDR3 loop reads CAWSLGGLYNEQFF. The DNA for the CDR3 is TGTGCCTGGAGCCTTGGCGGGCTGTACAATGAGCAGTTCTTC.

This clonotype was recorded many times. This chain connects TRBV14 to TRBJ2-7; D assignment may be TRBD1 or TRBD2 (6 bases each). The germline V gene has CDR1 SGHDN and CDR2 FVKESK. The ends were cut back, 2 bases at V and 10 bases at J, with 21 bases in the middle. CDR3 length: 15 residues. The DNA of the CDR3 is TGTGCCAGCAGCCAAAACGGGGGCGCGACCCCTAGCCAGTACTTC. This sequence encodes CASSQNGGATPSQYF. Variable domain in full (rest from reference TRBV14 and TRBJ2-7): EAGVTQFPSHSVIEKGQTVTLRCDPISGHDNLYWYRRVMGKEIKFLLHFVKESKQDESGMPNNRFLAERTGGTYSTLKVQPAELEDSGVYFCASSQNGGATPSQYFGPGTRLTVT.

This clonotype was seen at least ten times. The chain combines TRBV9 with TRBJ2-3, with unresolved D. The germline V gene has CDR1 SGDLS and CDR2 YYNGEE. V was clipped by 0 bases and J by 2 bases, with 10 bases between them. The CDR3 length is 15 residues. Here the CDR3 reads CASSVVGFHTDTQYF. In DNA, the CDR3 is TGTGCCAGCAGCGTAGTAGGGTTCCACACAGATACGCAGTATTTT. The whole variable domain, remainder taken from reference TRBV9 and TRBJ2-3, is DSGVTQTPKHLITATGQRVTLRCSPRSGDLSVYWYQQSLDQGLQFLIQYYNGEERAKGNILERFSAQQFPDLHSELNLSSLELGDSALYFCASSVVGFHTDTQYFGPGTRLTVL.

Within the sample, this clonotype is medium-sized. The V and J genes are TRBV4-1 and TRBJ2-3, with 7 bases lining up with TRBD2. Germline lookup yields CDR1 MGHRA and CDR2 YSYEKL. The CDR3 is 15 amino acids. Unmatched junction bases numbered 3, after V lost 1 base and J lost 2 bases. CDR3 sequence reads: CASSQAGGNTDTQYF. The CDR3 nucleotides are TGCGCCAGCAGCCAAGCGGGGGGTAACACAGATACGCAGTATTTT.